This entry features one T cell receptor (beta chain) sequence. Its antigen is not known. This entry is derived from a study of T-cell memory formation after mild COVID-19. Study overall: Clustering of TCRs was largely donor specific.

The V gene end was trimmed by 2 bases and the J gene end by 4 bases; junction bases not matched to a gene: 4. Per the germline V gene, CDR1 is MGHDK and CDR2 is SYGVNS. CDR3 size: 14 residues. Study results and limitations: For contracting clones, CD4+ ones sat mainly in CM and EM, CD8+ in EMRA. Contracting clones, day 15 to 85, had balanced CD4/CD8, and later expanders favored CD4+.

After 5'RACE with constant-segment primers, TCR alpha and TCR beta cDNA libraries carrying sample barcodes and UMIs were obtained. One entry per CDR3 protein, called by TCRdb with MiXCR from the 5' RACE reads. The sample records around 200,000 distinct CDR3 sequences, under 20% being singletons. The TCR originated in an adult woman who had mild COVID-19 (a few samples of this study predate the infection). Cell type and time point are not known. Material: PBMCs or a T cell subset sorted from them (not recorded which). This chain connects TRBV25-1 to TRBJ1-2; 7 positions agree with TRBD1. CDR3 protein: CASSEPGQSYGYTF. The CDR3 DNA reads as TGTGCCAGCAGTGAACCGGGACAGAGCTATGGCTACACCTTC.